The entry below gives a single TCR beta chain sequence along with its context. The V gene lost 4 bases and the J gene lost 1 base, with 7 bases spanning the gap. CDR3 length: 13 residues. In germline, CDR1 is SGHTA, CDR2 FQGTGA. The sample belongs to a study of cytomegalovirus exposure and HLA in healthy donors. It was with 60 Vbeta and 13 Jbeta primers that the PCR ran. Libraries were prepared by immunoSEQ multiplex PCR; TCRdb keeps only in-frame clonotypes and omits some of them. The table shows 140,000 to 150,000 clones, with over 55% occurring only once. The receptor's source is a man aged 35-49 years in good health and CMV-seronegative. The chain carries TRBV7-3 and TRBJ1-1; D is ambiguous. Sequenced sample: PBMCs. The chain's CDR3 is CASSYTENTEAFF. CDR3 DNA: TGTGCCAGCAGCTACACAGAGAACACTGAAGCTTTCTTT.